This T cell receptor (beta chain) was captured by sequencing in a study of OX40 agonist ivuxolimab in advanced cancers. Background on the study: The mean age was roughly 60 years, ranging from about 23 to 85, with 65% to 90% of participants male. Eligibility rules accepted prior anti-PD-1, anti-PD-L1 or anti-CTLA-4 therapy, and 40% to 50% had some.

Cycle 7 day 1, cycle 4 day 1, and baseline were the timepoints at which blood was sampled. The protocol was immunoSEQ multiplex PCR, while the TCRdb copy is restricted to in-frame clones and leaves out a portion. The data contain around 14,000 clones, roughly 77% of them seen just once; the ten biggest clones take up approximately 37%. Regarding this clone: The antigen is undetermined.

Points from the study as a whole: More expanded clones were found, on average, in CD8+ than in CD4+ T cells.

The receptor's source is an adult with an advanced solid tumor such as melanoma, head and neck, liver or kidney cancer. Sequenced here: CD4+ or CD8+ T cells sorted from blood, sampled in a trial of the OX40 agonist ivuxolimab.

In nucleotides, the CDR3 is TGTGCCAGCAGTTTCCGGACAGGGGGTCGGTTCTTC. Translating it yields CASSFRTGGRFF. The chain employs TRBV27 and TRBJ2-1, with 10 positions matching TRBD1. V was clipped by 3 bases and J by 15 bases; unmatched bases: 5. CDR3 length: 12 amino acids. Germline CDR1 reads MNHEY; CDR2 reads SMNVEV (reference sequence).